Sequencing of this T cell receptor beta chain was carried out in a study of blood T cells in healthy people across ages. Study findings and constraints: Estimated diversity across one million T cells was deemed an underestimate.

The people who gave samples were healthy Caucasians from Russia, aged roughly 6 to 100. Approximately 9 milliliters of peripheral blood were drawn from each donor into EDTA-treated tubes. A second roughly 6 to 11 cycle PCR used barcoded and J-beta primers. In TCRdb, the 5' RACE reads were re-called with MiXCR into one record per CDR3 protein. The data hold roughly 1.4 million distinct CDR3 sequences, with roughly 59% observed a single time. This CDR3 has 11 amino acids. Trimming removed 4 bases from V and 13 bases from J; junction bases left unmatched: 4. The germline gives CDR1 MDHEN, CDR2 SYDVKM. As for this clonotype: No antigen is known for it.

The sequence was collected from a man aged 18 to 30 in good health. This rearrangement joins TRBV28 to TRBJ2-1; 7 nucleotides align to TRBD1. The sample was blood. The CDR3 nucleotides are TGTGCCAGCAGTTCAATAGGGGGCCAGTTCTTC. Its protein is CASSSIGGQFF.